This TCR beta chain derives from a study of T cells expressing NK-cell markers. Study results and caveats: Whether expanded NKG2C+ T cell clones were HCMV specific stayed uncertain. A range of about 1.0-8% of CD8+ T cells consisted of dominant NKG2C+ clonotypes in more than five donors.

Germline V gives CDR1 PRHDT, CDR2 FYEKMQ (reference sequence). The CDR3 runs 14 residues. On this clonotype itself: Its target is not known.

Reprocessing the 5' RACE reads, TCRdb reports a single entry for every CDR3 protein and omits DNA. The table lists 250,000 to 300,000 distinct CDR3 sequences. This chain joins TRBV13 and TRBJ1-4. The receptor's source is a woman between 18 and 70 years old in good health. Material for sequencing was blood T cells: a sorted CD56 or NKG2C T cell subset, CD4+ or CD8+ T cells, or bulk PBMC T cells (not recorded which). The CDR3 region is CASSRGGVGEKLFF.